The 17 T cell receptor beta chains reported below all come from one sample, sequenced in a study of CD8 T cells in ankylosing spondylitis (TCRdb year 2017). The paper as a whole reports these results and caveats: Blood from ankylosing spondylitis patients appeared to be characterized by a TCR beta motif composed of 7 to 9 highly homologous amino acid variants.

What these receptors recognize is not known. The library was built by means of 5' RACE. Sequenced on an Illumina HiSeq 2500. Starting from the raw public reads, TCRdb applied fastp trimming at Q25, assembled clones with MiXCR and retained in-frame beta chains. Entries are consolidated by CDR3 protein sequence, retaining the most common genes and DNA. Recorded for this sample are over 700,000 distinct CDR3 sequences; 15% to 20% of them occurred a single time. The ten biggest clones cover 15% to 20% of the sample. Sequencing input: blood, either unsorted or a sorted T cell fraction (not recorded which). The source of these receptors is a male donor with ankylosing spondylitis.

This sequence joins TRBV20-1 and TRBJ2-1, with D perhaps TRBD2 (6 bases). The CDR3 is made up of 17 amino acids. V was shortened by 0 bases and J by 1 base, with 16 bases between the two germline ends. Germline-derived CDR1 and CDR2 are DFQATT and SNEGSKA (reference sequence). CDR3 in DNA: TGCAGTGCTAGAGACGATGGCGGGAAAACATCCTACAATGAGCAGTTCTTC. It is translated as CSARDDGGKTSYNEQFF.

This clonotype was counted between two and nine times. The chain uses TRBV5-1 and TRBJ1-2; 11 bases agree with TRBD1. Germline-derived CDR1 and CDR2 are SGHRS and YFSETQ. CDR3 size: 14 residues. J was trimmed by 8 bases and V by 4 bases; bases with no gene match: 7. The CDR3 DNA reads TGCGCCAGCAGCCCCGGACAGGGGGCATGGGGCTACACCTTC. This sequence encodes CASSPGQGAWGYTF.

This clonotype was recorded a few times. This chain uses TRBV3-1 with TRBJ2-7, with D uncertain. Per the germline V gene, CDR1 is LGHDT and CDR2 is YNNKEL (reference sequence). Trimming pared 0 bases from V and 1 base from J, leaving 13 bases between. This CDR3 comprises 16 residues. The CDR3 loop is CASSQDFSTSSYEQYF. The CDR3, as DNA: TGTGCCAGCAGCCAAGATTTTAGCACCTCTTCCTACGAGCAGTACTTC.

The chain recombines TRBV5-1 with TRBJ2-1, with 9 nucleotides matching TRBD1. The germline V gene has CDR1 SGHRS and CDR2 YFSETQ. The CDR3 extends over 15 amino acids. The ends lost 3 bases at V and 1 base at J; junction bases unmatched: 2. The CDR3 DNA reads as TGCGCCAGCAGCTGGGGACAGGGATCCTACAATGAGCAGTTCTTC. Translated, it gives CASSWGQGSYNEQFF.

This chain connects TRBV3-1 to TRBJ1-1; TRBD1 matches at 8 bases. Germline CDR1 is LGHDT and CDR2 is YNNKEL (reference sequence). The CDR3 is made up of 14 amino acids. V shed 7 bases, J shed 0 bases, and the junction held 4 bases outside the gene matches. CDR3 sequence (DNA): TGTGCCAGCAATACAGGGGGAATGAACACTGAAGCTTTCTTT. Translated: CASNTGGMNTEAFF.

Many counts were recorded for this clonotype. The rearrangement joins TRBV5-1 to TRBJ2-5; D gene ambiguous. The CDR3 loop spans 14 amino acids. Germline values: CDR1 SGHRS, CDR2 YFSETQ. The ends were cut back, 0 bases at V and 5 bases at J, with 11 bases in the middle. DNA of the CDR3: TGCGCCAGCAGCTTGGCCAGCTCCGGGGAGACCCAGTACTTC. This sequence encodes CASSLASSGETQYF.

The V call is TRBV6-5, the J call TRBJ2-3; D not certain. Between the trimmed V and J ends, which lost 2 bases and 2 bases, there was a span of 8 bases. The CDR3 consists of 14 residues. Per germline, CDR1 MNHEY and CDR2 SVGAGI. Here the CDR3 DNA reads TGTGCCAGCAGTTACGATGCGTCCACAGATACGCAGTATTTT. This encodes CASSYDASTDTQYF.

A few counts support this clonotype. The chain is built from TRBV12-3 or TRBV12-4 and TRBJ2-7, with a weak D call TRBD2 (5 bases). V lost 8 bases to trimming and J lost 3 bases, with 17 bases between them. The CDR3 is 14 residues long. The CDR3 DNA is TGTGCCAGCGGGCGTCCCGGGAACTACTACGAGCAGTACTTC. Translated, it gives CASGRPGNYYEQYF.

The CDR3 coding sequence is TGCGCCAGCAGCTTGATTTGGACGGAGAACACTGAAGCTTTCTTT. This sequence encodes CASSLIWTENTEAFF. The chain joins TRBV5-1 to TRBJ1-1; D is undetermined. V lost 1 base and J 1 base, leaving 11 bases between the germline ends. Germline V lookup: CDR1 SGHRS, CDR2 YFSETQ. The CDR3 extends over 15 amino acids.

This clonotype was observed a handful of times. The J gene is TRBJ2-2, the V gene TRBV19; TRBD2 might be the D (7 bases). CDR1 is LNHDA and CDR2 is SQIVND in the germline V gene (reference sequence). The V gene lost 7 bases and the J gene lost 5 bases, with 17 bases spanning the gap. This CDR3 has 15 amino acids. Written as DNA, the CDR3 is TGTGCCAGTATTCGTGGGGGGGCGGGGACCGGGGAGCTGTTTTTT. It yields the protein CASIRGGAGTGELFF.

J is TRBJ1-2 and V is TRBV6-5; a possible D gene is TRBD1 (5 bases). The CDR3 extends over 18 amino acids. Trimming shortened V by 6 bases and J by 3 bases, and 26 bases separated the two germline ends. Germline CDR1 MNHEY, CDR2 SVGAGI. The CDR3 loop is CASSLGERRGVRDYGYTF. CDR3 nucleotide sequence: TGTGCCAGCAGCTTAGGGGAAAGGAGAGGGGTACGGGACTATGGCTACACCTTC.

In its sample, this clonotype was seen many times. The gene calls are TRBV4-3 and TRBJ2-1; tentative D call: TRBD1 (6 bases). The CDR3 extends over 17 amino acids. Germline V gene sequence: CDR1 LGHNA, CDR2 YSLEER. V lost 0 bases, J lost 7 bases, and 19 bases lay in between. Here the CDR3 reads CASSQDLSRDTKNEQFF. The CDR3 nucleotides are TGCGCCAGCAGCCAAGACCTTTCTCGGGACACCAAAAATGAGCAGTTCTTC.

The table lists this clonotype with a few counts. The V call is TRBV4-3, the J call TRBJ2-2, with D perhaps given as TRBD1 or TRBD2 (6 bases each). The CDR3 length is 16 residues. Germline V lookup: CDR1 LGHNA, CDR2 YSLEER. Trimming took 2 bases from V and 1 from J, leaving 11 bases between them. Written as DNA, the CDR3 is TGCGCCAGCAGCCAAAGGGCGGGACAGAACACCGGGGAGCTGTTTTTT. It yields the protein CASSQRAGQNTGELFF.

The chain joins TRBV5-1 to TRBJ1-1, with 9 bases that match TRBD1. Germline V gives CDR1 SGHRS, CDR2 YFSETQ. The CDR3 is 15 residues long. Trimming took 5 bases from V and 1 from J; bases not matched to a gene: 6. CDR3 sequence reads: CASSYGDRANTEAFF. CDR3 nucleotides: TGCGCCAGCAGTTACGGGGACAGGGCGAACACTGAAGCTTTCTTT.

The chain uses TRBV2 and TRBJ2-1; 8 bases are a match to TRBD2. The germline V gene encodes CDR1 SNHLY and CDR2 FYNNEI. The CDR3 has 14 residues. The V gene end was trimmed by 4 bases and the J gene end by 4 bases; junction bases not matched to a gene: 3. In nucleotides, the CDR3 is TGTGCCAGCAGTGGCGGGGGGCAGTACAATGAGCAGTTCTTC. Its translation is CASSGGGQYNEQFF.

Only a few counts were recorded for this clonotype. The chain combines TRBV30 with TRBJ2-4; D assignment may be TRBD1 or TRBD2 (5 bases each). V lost 5 bases and J 8 bases, leaving 16 bases between the germline ends. This CDR3 contains 13 residues. In germline, CDR1 is GTSNPN, CDR2 SVGIG (reference sequence). CDR3 loop: CAWGDPLVDIQYF. CDR3 nucleotides: TGTGCCTGGGGGGACCCTCTAGTCGACATTCAGTACTTC.

This sequence joins TRBV20-1 and TRBJ1-1; maybe TRBD1 (6 bases). The CDR3 sequence is 13 residues long. The germline gives CDR1 DFQATT, CDR2 SNEGSKA (reference sequence). Trimming shortened V by 0 bases and J by 7 bases, and 12 bases separated the two germline ends. CDR3 protein: CSARDITGIEAFF. DNA of the CDR3: TGCAGTGCTAGAGATATAACAGGGATTGAAGCTTTCTTT.